This T cell receptor beta chain was recovered during a study of human T cells and chemical hapten exposure (dated by TCRdb to the early 2020s). About the full investigation: Libraries were pooled for sequencing, and per-sample TCR yields varied mainly because of small differences in library volumes within the pool. Each blood RNA sample was used to sequence both TCR alpha and TCR beta chains. This study followed changes in the peripheral blood TCR repertoire in vivo during primary and secondary sensitization of alopecia patients to the hapten diphenylcyclopropenone (DPC).

The sample's time point label is to be understood as: healthy volunteer bleed at 2 weeks. Total RNA was extracted from unfractionated whole blood that had been collected in Tempus Blood RNA tubes. As TCR sequencing controls, five or six healthy volunteers were used, with blood taken at day 0, 2 weeks and 6 weeks. Taken from the germline V gene (reference sequence), the CDR1 and CDR2 loops are LNHDA and SQIVND. The cysteine opens and the phenylalanine closes a CDR3 of 18 amino acids. The DNA shown is the 54-base CDR3, in frame from base 1. Germline trimming: 1 base from V, 7 bases from J; junction bases outside gene matches: 14. The paper as a whole reports these results and caveats: Repeated subsampling changed both the strength of the expansion versus patch-test correlation and the threshold at which that correlation became significant. DPC sensitization did not change how many TCRs were above 1 in 1000 frequency, and no evidence was found of alterations in global repertoire structure.

Concerning this clonotype: What antigen it recognizes has not been identified. Base qualities are not at hand, and no much larger clone is one base apart.

Preparation of the library involved RACE. Sequencing took place on a NextSeq 500. Library preparation attached unique molecular identifiers to individual cDNA molecules for quantitative, reproducible TCR counting. Turning to the authors' computational methods: Samples had a median of roughly 87,000 TCRs, with a range from roughly 23,224 to 750,000. V, J and CDR3 annotation of the TCR reads was performed with the Decombinator software suite. For the PS versus PT1 abundance plots, all samples were subsampled to the same number of TCRs (28,000). Expanded TCRs were defined as absent before sensitization and observed at least eight times at the 2-week time point. In TCRdb, the public reads were trimmed at Q25 with fastp and aligned with MiXCR, with productive beta chains retained. For every CDR3 protein sequence, its rows merge into one entry that carries the most common genes and DNA. For this entry, the V and J calls and clone size follow TCRdb and not the study's own pipeline. The sample table shows roughly 30,000 distinct CDR3 sequences, and 6.5% to 9% are seen once. Less than 10% of the sample lies in the top ten.

The chain links TRBV19 with TRBJ2-5, with TRBD1 identical over 11 junction bases. The receptor was derived from a human donor in good health. Some clones in this sample may be carry-over from other donors' samples. Sequences were obtained from whole blood. CDR3 protein: CASSIAWTGGSRLGTQYF. At the DNA level, the sequence is TGTGCCAGTAGTATAGCTTGGACAGGGGGCTCTCGATTGGGGACCCAGTACTTC.